This TCR beta chain derives from a study of cytomegalovirus exposure and HLA in healthy donors. General observations from the study: Most TCR sequences were rare, but some public TCRs occurred in many donors. Cytomegalovirus-associated status was assigned to about 160 TCR beta chains.

As regards this clone: Its antigen is unknown.

Germline assignment: CDR1 MRHNA and CDR2 SNTAGT. The length of the CDR3 is 15 residues. With V trimmed by 4 bases and J by 3 bases, 2 bases remained unmatched. In the PCR, 60 Vbeta and 13 Jbeta primers were used. Profiling relied on immunoSEQ multiplex PCR, and the TCRdb table lists in-frame clones only, not all of them. The sample lists more than 95,000 clones; 75% to 85% were seen once. The chain combines TRBV6-4 with TRBJ2-2; 10 nucleotides align to TRBD2. The clonotype originates from a man aged 25 to 40 in good health and CMV-seronegative. The sequenced sample was PBMCs. CDR3 loop: CASSAGTSDTGELFF. Written as DNA, the CDR3 is TGTGCCAGCAGTGCCGGGACTAGCGACACCGGGGAGCTGTTTTTT.